Ten or more counts support the clone carrying this TCR beta chain. Its antigen is undetermined. V shed 5 bases and J shed 8 bases, with 18 bases lying between them. From germline, CDR1 is SNHLY and CDR2 FYNNEI. The CDR3 is 14 residues long. The sample comes from a study of breast tumors, draining lymph nodes, adjacent tissues. Broader study findings: Compared with basal-like, luminal-like tumors shared significantly more repertoire with nontumor tissue. Tumor repertoires ranked between lymph nodes and nontumor tissue in diversity, with V and J gene preferences.

Breast cancer patients provided tissue from their axillary draining lymph nodes. One entry per CDR3 protein, called by TCRdb with MiXCR from the multiplex PCR reads. The data contain approximately 120,000 distinct CDR3 sequences, 21% of them singletons. This clonotype was obtained from a female donor with breast cancer. Some clones in this sample may be carry-over from other donors' samples. V usage is TRBV2 and J usage is TRBJ1-2, with D unresolved. The source material was axillary lymph node tissue. CDR3: CASSLNEVIIGYTF. The DNA of the CDR3 is TGTGCCAGCAGTTTGAACGAGGTCATAATCGGCTACACCTTC.